The clone carrying this T cell receptor (beta chain) was detected only a few times. Relative to the germline gene, one junction end is altered; a read error may explain this. TCR beta CDR3 sequences were amplified from RNA transcripts. TCR CDR3 underwent first-round RT-PCR with the HTBI primer set. TCRdb used MiXCR to reprocess the multiplex PCR reads, holding one entry per CDR3 protein. The sample contains 600,000 to 850,000 distinct CDR3 sequences, around a sixth of which appear only once. Germline CDR1 and CDR2: SSHAT and FNYEAQ (reference sequence). CDR3 length: 14 amino acids. This record comes from a study of T cells in Graves' hyperthyroidism and ophthalmopathy.

The clonotype originates from a woman in her fifties or sixties with Graves' hyperthyroidism that later progressed to Graves' ophthalmopathy. The sequencing input was blood. The chain joins TRBV7-7 to TRBJ1-1; a weak D match, TRBD1 (5 bases). The CDR3 sequence is CASSPGTVGAEAFF. The CDR3 coding sequence is TGTGCTAGCAGCCCGGGGACGGTGGGCGCTGAAGCTTTCTTT.